These 17 T cell receptor beta chains were all obtained from the same sample, sequenced in a study of blood T cells in healthy people across ages. Combining a sample-barcoded 5' primer with a J-beta primer mix, a second PCR ran for 7 to 11 cycles. TCRdb processed the 5' RACE reads anew with MiXCR; each CDR3 protein has one entry. Among approximately 1,700,000 distinct CDR3 sequences listed, about two fifths were seen once. The specimen sequenced was blood. The receptor source for this set is a human donor in good health.

This clonotype has a single count. One end of the junction varies from germline; a read error may be responsible. CDR3 in amino acids: CSAVLLFGANVRTF. The CDR3 coding sequence is TGCAGCGCTGTATTACTCTTTGGGGCCAACGTCCGGACTTTC. The chain couples TRBV29-1 to TRBJ2-6; possible D gene TRBD1, 5 bases. The CDR3 has 14 amino acids. Germline-derived CDR1 and CDR2 are SQVTM and ANQGSEA.

Worth noting for this clonotype: A much larger clonotype is one base distant, so this may be a read error. The V gene is TRBV9, the J gene TRBJ2-5; D possibly corresponds to TRBD1 (5 bases). Trimming pared 2 bases from V and 11 bases from J, leaving 25 bases between. Germline assignment: CDR1 SGDLS and CDR2 YYNGEE. This CDR3 contains 16 residues. CDR3 amino acids: CASSVGARDLDNEQYF. CDR3 sequence (DNA): TGTGCCAGCAGCGTTGGGGCCCGAGACCTTGACAATGAGCAGTACTTC.

The chain combines TRBV7-3 with TRBJ2-3, with 10 bases that match TRBD2. V was pared by 5 bases and J by 8 bases, with 10 bases of the junction left unmatched. The CDR3 loop spans 15 amino acids. Germline V gene sequence: CDR1 SGHTA, CDR2 FQGTGA. CDR3 loop: CASSPQAGGPGTQYF. Here the CDR3 DNA reads TGTGCCAGCAGCCCGCAAGCGGGGGGGCCTGGTACGCAGTATTTT.

The chain combines TRBV15 with TRBJ1-1, with 7 bases lining up with TRBD1. CDR3 length: 16 residues. Unmatched junction bases numbered 11, after V lost 2 bases and J lost 5 bases. Germline V gives CDR1 LNHNV, CDR2 YYDKDF (reference sequence). The CDR3 DNA follows: TGTGCCACCAGCAGACATCCGACAGGGATGGGGACTGAAGCTTTCTTT. Its translation is CATSRHPTGMGTEAFF.

This clonotype occurred a few times. The chain couples TRBV4-2 to TRBJ2-7, with a weak D call TRBD1 (5 bases). The CDR3 runs to 15 residues. Trimming shortened V by 0 bases and J by 2 bases, and 11 bases separated the two germline ends. Per germline, CDR1 LGHNA and CDR2 YNFKEQ. CDR3 nucleotides: TGTGCCAGCAGCCAAGAGCAACAGGCCGCCTACGAGCAGTACTTC. Its translation: CASSQEQQAAYEQYF.

CDR3 DNA sequence: TGCAGTGCTGGATCGGTTTTCCAAGAGACCCAGTACTTC. Translating gives CSAGSVFQETQYF. This chain uses TRBV20-1 with TRBJ2-5; D gene unclear. Trimming left V 5 bases short and J 1 base short, with 11 bases between. The CDR3 runs to 13 residues. The V gene's germline CDR1 is DFQATT and CDR2 SNEGSKA (reference sequence).

CDR3 region: CASRGTLIGNNEQFF. CDR3 DNA: TGTGCCAGCAGGGGGACTCTTATAGGGAACAATGAGCAGTTCTTC. J is TRBJ2-1 and V is TRBV2; the D gene is possibly TRBD2 (6 bases). V was shortened by 6 bases and J by 5 bases, with 17 bases between the two germline ends. Germline assignment: CDR1 SNHLY and CDR2 FYNNEI. The CDR3 totals 15 residues.

Comments on this clonotype: It may be a read error: a sequence one base away is much more abundant. J is TRBJ2-3 and V is TRBV20-1; D possibly corresponds to TRBD2 (5 bases). CDR1 DFQATT and CDR2 SNEGSKA come from the germline V gene (reference sequence). V was trimmed by 6 bases and J by 10 bases, leaving 29 bases between them. The CDR3 consists of 16 residues. The DNA of the CDR3 is TGCAGTGCCGACCTTAAACTAGTGGGTTGGACGGGTGCGCAGTATTTT. It specifies CSADLKLVGWTGAQYF.

This clonotype was counted ten times or more. The genes are TRBV29-1 and TRBJ1-1; 9 bases align to TRBD1. The CDR3 extends over 12 amino acids. The V gene's germline CDR1 is SQVTM and CDR2 ANQGSEA. The V gene end was trimmed by 7 bases and the J gene end by 4 bases; junction bases not matched to a gene: 4. CDR3 loop: CSALTGGTEAFF. The DNA for the CDR3 is TGCAGCGCGCTGACAGGGGGCACTGAAGCTTTCTTT.

A remark on this clonotype: At one of its ends the junction is not consistent with the germline gene, which may arise from a read error. V is TRBV20-1 and J is TRBJ2-3, with D possibly called TRBD1 or TRBD2 (5 bases each). In germline, CDR1 is DFQATT, CDR2 SNEGSKA (reference sequence). This CDR3 comprises 14 residues. For the CDR3, the DNA is TGTAGTGTAACCCGGGACCCTTGGGCGGATACACAGTATTTT. Its protein product is CSVTRDPWADTQYF.

Only a few counts were recorded for this clonotype. The chain combines TRBV6-1 with TRBJ2-1; a weak D match, TRBD1 (6 bases). There are 15 residues in the CDR3. Germline-derived CDR1 and CDR2 are MNHNS and SASEGT. The V end was cut by 5 bases, the J end by 6 bases, with 17 bases between. In nucleotides, the CDR3 is TGTGCCAGCAGTCATTCGGGACGAGGGGGCAATGAGCAGTTCTTC. This sequence encodes CASSHSGRGGNEQFF.

The gene calls are TRBV2 and TRBJ2-4; no clear D. Between the trimmed V and J ends, which lost 6 bases and 11 bases, there was a span of 17 bases. The CDR3 runs to 13 residues. The germline V gene encodes CDR1 SNHLY and CDR2 FYNNEI. This chain's CDR3 is CASSFAPTEFQYF. DNA for the CDR3: TGTGCCAGCAGCTTTGCTCCCACGGAGTTTCAGTACTTC. Full variable domain (outside the CDR3, taken from reference TRBV2 and TRBJ2-4): EPEVTQTPSHQVTQMGQEVILRCVPISNHLYFYWYRQILGQKVEFLVSFYNNEISEKSEIFDDQFSVERPDGSNFTLKIRSTKLEDSAMYFCASSFAPTEFQYFGAGTRLSVL.

This clonotype has more than one count but fewer than ten. V gene TRBV18 combines with J gene TRBJ1-2, with D hard to call. The germline CDR1 and CDR2 sequences are KGHSH and LQKENI. This CDR3 has 15 amino acids. V lost 1 base, J lost 2 bases, and 11 bases lay in between. DNA for the CDR3: TGTGCCAGCTCACCACTAGTCGACAACAACTATGGCTACACCTTC. Encoded protein: CASSPLVDNNYGYTF.

A few counts support this clonotype. V is TRBV28 and J is TRBJ2-7; no clear D gene. Germline V gives CDR1 MDHEN, CDR2 SYDVKM. V was cut by 5 bases and J by 2 bases, with 10 bases left in between. This CDR3 has 13 amino acids. The CDR3 here is CASSPPAPYEQYF. The CDR3 bases are TGTGCCAGCAGTCCCCCAGCCCCCTACGAGCAGTACTTC.

This rearrangement joins TRBV15 to TRBJ2-4, with D unresolved. Germline V lookup: CDR1 LNHNV, CDR2 YYDKDF (reference sequence). This CDR3 comprises 16 residues. Trimming pared 11 bases from V and 2 bases from J, leaving 22 bases between. CDR3 sequence (DNA): TGTGCCGCCGGCGCTTTAGGCGGCTTGTCCAAAAACATTCAGTACTTC. Its translation is CAAGALGGLSKNIQYF.

This clonotype showed up just a few times. The J gene is TRBJ2-7, the V gene TRBV25-1, with D possibly being TRBD1 (5 bases). There are 14 residues in the CDR3. Germline V lookup: CDR1 MGHDK, CDR2 SYGVNS. The germline V and J ends were trimmed by 5 bases and 5 bases, with 16 bases remaining between them. Written as DNA, the CDR3 is TGTGCCAGCAGTTTCAAGGGGCGCAGGGACGAGCAGTACTTC. Translation: CASSFKGRRDEQYF.

The chain is built from TRBV7-2 and TRBJ1-2; D gene unclear. Germline-derived CDR1 and CDR2 are SGHTA and FQGNSA. The CDR3 has 13 residues. Trimming removed 3 bases at V and 4 bases at J, with 9 bases between. This chain's CDR3 is CASSFKASYGYTF. CDR3 DNA: TGTGCCAGCAGCTTCAAGGCCTCCTATGGCTACACCTTC.